This T cell receptor beta chain comes out of a study of T cell responses to AZD1222 COVID-19 vaccine. The assay was immunoSEQ multiplex PCR, and TCRdb's table has in-frame clones only and misses some. The top ten hold approximately 0.5% of the sample, which has roughly 180,000 clones, just over 85% seen once. This clone has just one count. A read error may produce the germline difference seen at one junction end. The CDR3 is 10 residues long. The germline CDR1 and CDR2 sequences are DFQATT and SNEGSKA (reference sequence). This receptor was obtained from an adult in good health. This chain joins TRBV20-1 and TRBJ1-2; unclear D gene. This sample comprised peripheral blood, obtained on day 0 of AZD1222 vaccination. CDR3 bases: TGCAGCGCTACAGACTATGGCTACACCTTC. Translation: CSATDYGYTF.